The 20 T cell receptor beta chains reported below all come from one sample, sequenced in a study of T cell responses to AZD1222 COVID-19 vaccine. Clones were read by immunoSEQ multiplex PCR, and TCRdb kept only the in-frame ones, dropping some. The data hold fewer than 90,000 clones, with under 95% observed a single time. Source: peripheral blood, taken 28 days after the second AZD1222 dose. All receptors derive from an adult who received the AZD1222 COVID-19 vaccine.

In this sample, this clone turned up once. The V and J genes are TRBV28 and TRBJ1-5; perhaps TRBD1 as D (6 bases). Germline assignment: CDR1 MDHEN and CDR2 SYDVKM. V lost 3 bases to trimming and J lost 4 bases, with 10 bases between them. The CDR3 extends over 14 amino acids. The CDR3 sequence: CASSFPTGNQPQHF. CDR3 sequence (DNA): TGTGCCAGCAGTTTCCCCACAGGGAATCAGCCCCAGCATTTT.

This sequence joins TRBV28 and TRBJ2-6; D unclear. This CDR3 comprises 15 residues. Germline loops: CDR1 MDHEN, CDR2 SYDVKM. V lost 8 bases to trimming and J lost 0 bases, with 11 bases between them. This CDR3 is CASVSTVSGANVLTF. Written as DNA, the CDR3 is TGTGCCAGCGTGAGCACGGTCTCTGGGGCCAACGTCCTGACTTTC.

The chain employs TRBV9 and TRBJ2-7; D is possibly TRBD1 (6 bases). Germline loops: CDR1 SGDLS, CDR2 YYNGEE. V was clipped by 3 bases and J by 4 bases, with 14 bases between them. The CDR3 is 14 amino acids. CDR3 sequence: CASSGPDRLYEQYF. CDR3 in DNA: TGTGCCAGCAGCGGACCAGACAGGTTATACGAGCAGTACTTC.

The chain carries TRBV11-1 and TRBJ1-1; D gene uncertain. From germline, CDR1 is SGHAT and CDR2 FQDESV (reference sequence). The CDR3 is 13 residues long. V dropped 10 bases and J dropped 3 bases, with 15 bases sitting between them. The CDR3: CATSNSQYTEAFF. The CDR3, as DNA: TGTGCCACCTCAAACAGCCAGTACACTGAAGCTTTCTTT.

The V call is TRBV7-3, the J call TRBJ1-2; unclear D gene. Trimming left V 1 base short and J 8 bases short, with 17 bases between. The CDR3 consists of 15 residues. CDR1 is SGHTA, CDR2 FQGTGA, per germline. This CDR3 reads CASSLNPAGGRGYTF. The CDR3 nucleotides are TGTGCCAGCAGCTTAAATCCCGCAGGCGGACGAGGCTACACCTTC.

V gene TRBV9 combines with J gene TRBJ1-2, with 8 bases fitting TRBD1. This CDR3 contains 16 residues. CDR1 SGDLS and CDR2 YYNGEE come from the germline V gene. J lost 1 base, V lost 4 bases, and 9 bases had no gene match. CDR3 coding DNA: TGTGCCAGCAGCTACCGACAGGGGCGAAGTAACTATGGCTACACCTTC. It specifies CASSYRQGRSNYGYTF.

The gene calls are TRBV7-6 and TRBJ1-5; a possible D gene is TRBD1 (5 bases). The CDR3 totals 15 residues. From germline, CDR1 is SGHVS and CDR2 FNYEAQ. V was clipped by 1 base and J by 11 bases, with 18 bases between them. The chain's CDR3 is CASSLGGQPSTAQHF. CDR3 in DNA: TGTGCCAGCAGCTTAGGCGGCCAGCCTTCGACAGCCCAGCATTTT.

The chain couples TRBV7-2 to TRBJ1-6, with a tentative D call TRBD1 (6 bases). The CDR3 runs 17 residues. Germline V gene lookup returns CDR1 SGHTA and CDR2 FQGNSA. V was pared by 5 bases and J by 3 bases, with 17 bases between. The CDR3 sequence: CASSNQPRTVYNSPLHF. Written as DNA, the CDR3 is TGTGCCAGCAGCAACCAACCGCGGACAGTCTATAATTCACCCCTCCACTTT.

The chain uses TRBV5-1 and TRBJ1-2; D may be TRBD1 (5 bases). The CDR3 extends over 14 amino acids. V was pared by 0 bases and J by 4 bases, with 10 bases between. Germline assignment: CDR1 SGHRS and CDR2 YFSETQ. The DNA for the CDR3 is TGCGCCAGCAGCTTGGGGCGACAGCGCTATGGCTACACCTTC. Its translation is CASSLGRQRYGYTF. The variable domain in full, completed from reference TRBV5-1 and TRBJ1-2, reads KAGVTQTPRYLIKTRGQQVTLSCSPISGHRSVSWYQQTPGQGLQFLFEYFSETQRNKGNFPGRFSGRQFSNSRSEMNVSTLELGDSALYLCASSLGRQRYGYTFGSGTRLTVV.

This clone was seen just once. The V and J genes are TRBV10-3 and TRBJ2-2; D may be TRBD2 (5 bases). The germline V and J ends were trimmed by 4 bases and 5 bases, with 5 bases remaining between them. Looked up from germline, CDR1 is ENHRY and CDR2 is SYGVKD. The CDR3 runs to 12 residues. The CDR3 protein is CAISGGTGELFF. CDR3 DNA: TGTGCCATCAGTGGAGGGACCGGGGAGCTGTTTTTT.

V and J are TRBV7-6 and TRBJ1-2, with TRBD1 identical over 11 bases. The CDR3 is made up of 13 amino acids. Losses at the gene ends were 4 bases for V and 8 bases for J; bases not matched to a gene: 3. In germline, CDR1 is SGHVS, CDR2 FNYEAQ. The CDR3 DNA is TGTGCCAGCAGCTCGGGACAGGGGGAGGGCTACACCTTC. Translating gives CASSSGQGEGYTF.

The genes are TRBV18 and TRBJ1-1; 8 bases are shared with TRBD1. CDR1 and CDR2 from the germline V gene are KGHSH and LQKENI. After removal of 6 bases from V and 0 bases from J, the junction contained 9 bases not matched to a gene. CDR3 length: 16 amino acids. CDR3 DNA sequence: TGTGCCAGCTCGCTGCACAGGGGGGGCCTGAACACTGAAGCTTTCTTT. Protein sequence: CASSLHRGGLNTEAFF.

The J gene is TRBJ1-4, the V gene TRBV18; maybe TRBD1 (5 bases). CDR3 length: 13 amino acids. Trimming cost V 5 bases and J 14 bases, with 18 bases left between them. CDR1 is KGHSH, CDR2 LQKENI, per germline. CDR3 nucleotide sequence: TGTGCCAGCTCAAGGGGCCGCGAGGAGGGGCTGTTTTTT. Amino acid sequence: CASSRGREEGLFF.

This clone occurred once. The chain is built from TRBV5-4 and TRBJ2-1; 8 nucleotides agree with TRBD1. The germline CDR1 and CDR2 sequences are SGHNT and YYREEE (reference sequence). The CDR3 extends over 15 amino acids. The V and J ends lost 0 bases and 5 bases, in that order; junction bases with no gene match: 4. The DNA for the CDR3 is TGTGCCAGCAGCTTGGAGGGGACAGGCGACAATGAGCAGTTCTTC. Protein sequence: CASSLEGTGDNEQFF.

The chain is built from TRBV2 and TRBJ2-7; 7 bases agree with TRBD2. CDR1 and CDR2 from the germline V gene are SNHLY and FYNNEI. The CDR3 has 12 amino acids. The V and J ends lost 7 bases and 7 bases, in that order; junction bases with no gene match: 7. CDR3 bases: TGTGCCAGCAAGAGCGGGATTGGGGAGCAGTACTTC. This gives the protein CASKSGIGEQYF.

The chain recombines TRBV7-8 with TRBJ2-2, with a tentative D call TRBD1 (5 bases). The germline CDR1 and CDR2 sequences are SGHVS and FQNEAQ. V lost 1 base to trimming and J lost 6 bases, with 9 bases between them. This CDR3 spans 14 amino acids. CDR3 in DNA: TGTGCCAGCAGCTTAGTAGGGGCGGCCGGGGAGCTGTTTTTT. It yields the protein CASSLVGAAGELFF.

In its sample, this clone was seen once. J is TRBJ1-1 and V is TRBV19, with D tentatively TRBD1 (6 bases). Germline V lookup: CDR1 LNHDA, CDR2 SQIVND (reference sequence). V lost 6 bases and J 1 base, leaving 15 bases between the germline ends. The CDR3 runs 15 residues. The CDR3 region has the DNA TGTGCCAGTAGGGAGACAGGCCCTGGGAACACTGAAGCTTTCTTT. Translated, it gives CASRETGPGNTEAFF.

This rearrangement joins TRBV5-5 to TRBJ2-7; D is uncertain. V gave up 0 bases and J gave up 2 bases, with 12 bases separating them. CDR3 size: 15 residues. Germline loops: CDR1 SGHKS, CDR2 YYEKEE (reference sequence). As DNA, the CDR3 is TGTGCCAGCAGCTTGGCCGCGGAGACCCCCTACGAGCAGTACTTC. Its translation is CASSLAAETPYEQYF. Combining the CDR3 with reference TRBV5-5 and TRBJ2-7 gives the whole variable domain DAGVTQSPTHLIKTRGQQVTLRCSPISGHKSVSWYQQVLGQGPQFIFQYYEKEERGRGNFPDRFSARQFPNYSSELNVNALLLGDSALYLCASSLAAETPYEQYFGPGTRLTVT.

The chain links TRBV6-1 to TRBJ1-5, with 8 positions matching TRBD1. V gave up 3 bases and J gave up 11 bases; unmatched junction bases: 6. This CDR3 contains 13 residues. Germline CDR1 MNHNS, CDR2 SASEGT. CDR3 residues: CASSDRGLKAQHF. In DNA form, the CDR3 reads TGTGCCAGCAGTGACAGGGGGCTTAAGGCCCAGCATTTT.

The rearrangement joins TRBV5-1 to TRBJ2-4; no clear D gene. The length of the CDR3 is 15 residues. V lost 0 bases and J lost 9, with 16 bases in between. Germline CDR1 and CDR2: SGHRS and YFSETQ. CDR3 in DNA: TGCGCCAGCAGCTTGGGAGGAGCCGTTAATGGCATTCAGTACTTC. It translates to CASSLGGAVNGIQYF.